The source of this T cell receptor (beta chain) is a study of T-cell reconstitution after alpha-beta-depleted transplantation in children. A remark on this clonotype: Its antigen remains unidentified. One junction end disagrees with the germline gene, perhaps due to a read error.

A TCRbeta library incorporating unique molecular identifiers was prepared. TCRdb called the PCR reads again in MiXCR, with one record for every CDR3 protein. The sample lists about 540,000 distinct CDR3 sequences, 25% to 30% occurring once. The CDR3 runs 15 residues. The germline gives CDR1 SGHTA, CDR2 FQGNSA. The study, taken as a whole, reports: In patients about two months after transplant, alpha-beta T cells reportedly arose from several hundred expanded graft clones. The authors attributed T-cell counts and diversity one year after transplant mostly to newly produced T cells.

The TCR comes from a boy younger than two with Wiskott-Aldrich syndrome, due to receive a stem cell transplant. This chain joins TRBV7-2 and TRBJ2-7; 12 bases are shared with TRBD2. The sequencing here drew on PBMCs, taken before TCRalphabeta/CD19-depleted stem cell transplant. CDR3 region: CASSLAGGPTYEQYF. In DNA form, the CDR3 reads TGTGCCAGCAGCCTAGCGGGAGGGCCTACCTACGAGCAGTACTTC.